The rows below give T cell receptor beta chains drawn from one sample of a study of Ad26.COV2.S vaccination and SARS-CoV-2 variants. Repertoires were generated with immunoSEQ multiplex PCR, while TCRdb's copy carries only in-frame clones and drops some. The repertoire includes around 340,000 clones, around 89% of them detected once, and approximately 5% sits in the top ten. Sample: peripheral blood, taken in a trial of Ad26.COV2.S vaccine versus placebo. The receptor source for this set is a person aged 18-60 years who received the Ad26.COV2.S COVID-19 vaccine or a placebo. The CDR3 runs from the conserved cysteine through the conserved F or W. A D gene is named only where the DNA matches it firmly. Size values are once, few and many counts, or a class for expanded clones, and some rows have none.

TRBV5-8	.	TRBJ1-5	.	TGTGCCAGCAGCCGCGGAGTGGCAGGTCAAAATCAGCCCCAGCATTTT	CASSRGVAGQNQPQHF
TRBV7-2	TRBD1	TRBJ2-3	.	TGTGCCAGCAGCTTTGGACAGGGAAGCACAGATACGCAGTATTTT	CASSFGQGSTDTQYF
TRBV3-1/TRBV3-2	.	TRBJ2-1	.	TGTGCCAGCAGACAATACAATGAGCAGTTCTTC	CASRQYNEQFF
TRBV12-5	.	TRBJ2-1	.	TGTGCTAGTGGCCTAGAACGAATCGAGCAGTTCTTC	CASGLERIEQFF
TRBV7-9	.	TRBJ1-1	.	TGTGCCAGCAGCTTCAAGGGATTGAACACTGAAGCTTTCTTT	CASSFKGLNTEAFF
TRBV10-2	.	TRBJ2-7	.	TGCGCCAGCAGGGGAGGGGGGCCGAACGAGCAGTACTTC	CASRGGGPNEQYF
TRBV28	.	TRBJ2-7	.	TGTGCCAGCAGTTTAACTAAATCCTACGAGCAGTACTTC	CASSLTKSYEQYF
TRBV19	TRBD1	TRBJ2-7	.	TGTGCCAGTACCCCGGGGGACAGGGACCACGAGCAGTACTTC	CASTPGDRDHEQYF
TRBV30	.	TRBJ2-7	.	TGTGCCTGGAGTTTGGGCAAAACGAGCTCCTACGAGCAGTACTTC	CAWSLGKTSSYEQYF
TRBV5-1	TRBD2	TRBJ2-1	.	TGCGCCAGCAGCCCCAGCTCTAGCGGGAGAGGCAATGAGCAGTTCTTC	CASSPSSSGRGNEQFF
TRBV5-6	.	TRBJ2-7	.	TGTGCCAGCAGGGAGGAAACAGGGTTAGGCGAGCAGTACTTC	CASREETGLGEQYF
TRBV19	TRBD2	TRBJ2-7	.	TGTGCCAGTAGTATAGGGACTAGCGGCCTCTACGAGCAGTACTTC	CASSIGTSGLYEQYF
TRBV6-2/TRBV6-3	.	TRBJ1-3	few	TGTGCCAGCAGTTCCACAGGGTTGAACACCATATATTTT	CASSSTGLNTIYF
TRBV12-3/TRBV12-4	.	TRBJ2-2	.	TGTGCCAGCAGTTCCACTAATACCGGGGAGCTGTTTTTT	CASSSTNTGELFF
TRBV28	TRBD1	TRBJ2-7	.	TGTGCCAGCAGGAGAGGGGGCGGGGAGCAGTACTTC	CASRRGGGEQYF
TRBV5-6	.	TRBJ2-6	.	TGTGCCAGCAGCAGACGGCTAGGGGGACGGGGGGCCAACGTCCTGACTTTC	CASSRRLGGRGANVLTF
TRBV21-1	.	TRBJ2-7	.	TGTGCCAGCAGCAAAGGGGGGGGCGGCTACGAGCAGTACTTC	CASSKGGGGYEQYF
TRBV3-1/TRBV3-2	.	TRBJ1-2	.	TGTGCCAGCAGCCATGCCGGGAGGGCGGGCTACACCTTC	CASSHAGRAGYTF